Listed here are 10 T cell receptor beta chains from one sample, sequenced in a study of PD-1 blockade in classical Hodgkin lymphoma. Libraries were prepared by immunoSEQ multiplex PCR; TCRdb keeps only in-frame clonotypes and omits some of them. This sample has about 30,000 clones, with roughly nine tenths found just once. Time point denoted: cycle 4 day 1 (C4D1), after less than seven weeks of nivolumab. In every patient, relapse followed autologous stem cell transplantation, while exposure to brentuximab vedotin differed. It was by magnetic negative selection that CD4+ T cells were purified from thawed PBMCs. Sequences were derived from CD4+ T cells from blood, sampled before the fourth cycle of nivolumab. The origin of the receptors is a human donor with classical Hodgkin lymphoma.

This chain's CDR3 is CASRAGGENPHGYTF. For the CDR3, the DNA is TGTGCCAGCAGGGCGGGGGGGGAAAACCCCCATGGCTACACCTTC. This chain connects TRBV2 to TRBJ1-2, with a possible D match to TRBD1 (5 bases). The CDR3 spans 15 residues. Germline CDR1 and CDR2: SNHLY and FYNNEI. V lost 6 bases, J lost 6 bases, and 20 bases lay in between.

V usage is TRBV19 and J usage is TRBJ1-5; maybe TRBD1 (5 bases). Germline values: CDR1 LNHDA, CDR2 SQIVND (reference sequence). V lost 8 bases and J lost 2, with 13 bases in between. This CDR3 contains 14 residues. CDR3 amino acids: CASLGVSGNQPQHF. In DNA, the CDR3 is TGTGCCAGTTTGGGGGTTTCGGGCAATCAGCCCCAGCATTTT.

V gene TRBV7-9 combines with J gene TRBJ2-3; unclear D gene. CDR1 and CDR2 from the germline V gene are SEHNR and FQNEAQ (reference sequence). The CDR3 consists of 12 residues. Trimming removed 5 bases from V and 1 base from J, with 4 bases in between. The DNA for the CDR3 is TGTGCCAGCAGCAGGGGCACAGATACGCAGTATTTT. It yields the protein CASSRGTDTQYF.

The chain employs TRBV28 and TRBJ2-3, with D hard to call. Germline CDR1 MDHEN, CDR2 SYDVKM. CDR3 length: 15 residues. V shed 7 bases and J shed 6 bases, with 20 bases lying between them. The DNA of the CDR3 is TGTGCCAGCACCTCCCCTCCCTCATTTGGCGATACGCAGTATTTT. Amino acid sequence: CASTSPPSFGDTQYF.

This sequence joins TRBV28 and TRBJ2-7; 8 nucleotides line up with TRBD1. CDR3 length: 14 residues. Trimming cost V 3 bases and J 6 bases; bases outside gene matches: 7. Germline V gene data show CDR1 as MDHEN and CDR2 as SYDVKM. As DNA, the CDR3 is TGTGCCAGCAGTTTCCGGGACAGGTTGGGCGAGCAGTACTTC. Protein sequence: CASSFRDRLGEQYF.

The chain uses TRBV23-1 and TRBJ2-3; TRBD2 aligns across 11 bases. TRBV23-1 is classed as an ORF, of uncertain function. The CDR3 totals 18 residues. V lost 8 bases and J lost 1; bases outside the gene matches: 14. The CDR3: CASFTLHLTSGGTDTQYF. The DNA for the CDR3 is TGCGCCAGCTTCACTCTCCACCTGACTAGCGGGGGCACAGATACGCAGTATTTT.

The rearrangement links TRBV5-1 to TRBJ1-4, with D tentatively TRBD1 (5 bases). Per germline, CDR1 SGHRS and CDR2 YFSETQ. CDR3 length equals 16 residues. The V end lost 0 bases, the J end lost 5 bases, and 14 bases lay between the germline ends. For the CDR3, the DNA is TGCGCCAGCAGCTTGGGCGGGACGGCAGACAATGAAAAACTGTTTTTT. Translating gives CASSLGGTADNEKLFF.

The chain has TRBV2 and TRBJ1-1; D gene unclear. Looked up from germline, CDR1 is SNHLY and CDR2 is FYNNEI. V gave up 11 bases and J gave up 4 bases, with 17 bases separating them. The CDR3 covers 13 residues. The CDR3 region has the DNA TGTGCCGATTCAGAGGGATGGGGCACTGAAGCTTTCTTT. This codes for CADSEGWGTEAFF.

CDR3 sequence (DNA): TGTGCCAGCAGCTCCCATTCAGCCTATGGCTACACCTTC. Residues: CASSSHSAYGYTF. The rearrangement joins TRBV5-4 to TRBJ1-2; D remains ambiguous. The V gene's germline CDR1 is SGHNT and CDR2 YYREEE (reference sequence). Deletions cut 3 bases from V and 4 bases from J, with 10 bases between. This CDR3 is built from 13 residues.

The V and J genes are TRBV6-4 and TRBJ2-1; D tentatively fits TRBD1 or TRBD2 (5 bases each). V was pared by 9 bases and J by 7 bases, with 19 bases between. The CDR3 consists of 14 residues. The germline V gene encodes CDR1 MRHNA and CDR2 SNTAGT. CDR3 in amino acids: CASSPGPSQNEQFF. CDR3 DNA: TGTGCCAGTTCCCCGGGGCCGTCCCAGAATGAGCAGTTCTTC.